This T cell receptor (beta chain) was sequenced in a study of shared clonotypes between healthy human individuals. Study-level background: Participating donors consisted of a couple of women and a few men aged 18 to 49.

Sequencing used immunoSEQ multiplex PCR; TCRdb keeps in-frame clones, though not all of them. The table has some 2,400,000 clones, approximately 94% seen once. Only one count was recorded for this clone. Its antigen is currently unknown. Other nucleotide sequences from this sample produce the same CDR3. Study-wide results and limits: The naive CD4 repertoires of a handful of donors were compared, and around 5% of clonotypes were shared. Clonotypes which were not shared had lower generation probabilities than clonotypes that all four donors shared.

Material: naive CD4+ T cells sorted from blood. Noted subset: CD45RA+ positively selected. The TCR originated in a man aged 18-30 years in good health.

CDR3 sequence reads: CASSRTGYEQYF. The CDR3 DNA is TGTGCCAGCTCCCGGACTGGCTACGAGCAGTACTTC. The chain uses TRBV6-5 and TRBJ2-7, with D maybe TRBD2 (5 bases). V lost 8 bases, J lost 3 bases, and 11 bases lay in between. The CDR3 is 12 residues long. The germline V gene encodes CDR1 MNHEY and CDR2 SVGAGI.